The source of this TCR beta chain is a study of PD-L1 blockade in urothelial cancer. Background on the study: Patients took up atezolizumab around 2014 at 1,200 mg intravenously every 3 weeks. Between 0 and 3 prior chemotherapy regimens had been given to patients. At 3 weeks (second dose) and 6 weeks after starting treatment, blood was analyzed.

Profiling relied on immunoSEQ multiplex PCR, and the TCRdb table lists in-frame clones only, not all of them. The table has under 120,000 clones, over 75% seen once; the top ten hold 2% to 2.5%. Patients suffered from locally advanced or metastatic urothelial carcinoma. This CDR3 is 11 amino acids long. Between the trimmed V and J ends, which lost 7 bases and 10 bases, there was a span of 12 bases. Germline V gives CDR1 SGHRS, CDR2 YFSETQ. The source was PBMCs, collected around atezolizumab (anti-PD-L1) treatment. The clonotype was recovered from a man aged 45-65 years with urothelial cancer. This chain uses TRBV5-1 with TRBJ2-1; possible D gene TRBD1, 6 bases. The CDR3 region is CASPNREEQFF. For the CDR3, the DNA is TGCGCCAGCCCCAACAGGGAGGAGCAGTTCTTC.